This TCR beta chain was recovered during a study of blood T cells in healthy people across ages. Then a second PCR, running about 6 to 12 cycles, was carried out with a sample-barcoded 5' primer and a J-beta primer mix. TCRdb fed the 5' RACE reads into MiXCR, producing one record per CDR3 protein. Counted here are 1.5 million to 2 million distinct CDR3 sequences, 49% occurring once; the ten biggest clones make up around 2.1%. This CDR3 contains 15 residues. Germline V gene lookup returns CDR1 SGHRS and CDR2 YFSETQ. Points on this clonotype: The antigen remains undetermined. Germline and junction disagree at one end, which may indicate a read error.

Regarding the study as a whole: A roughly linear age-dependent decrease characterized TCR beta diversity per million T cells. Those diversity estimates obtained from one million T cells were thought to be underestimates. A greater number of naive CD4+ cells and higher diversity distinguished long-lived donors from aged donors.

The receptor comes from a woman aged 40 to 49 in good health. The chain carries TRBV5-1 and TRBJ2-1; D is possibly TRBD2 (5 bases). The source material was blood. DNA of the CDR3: TGCGCCAGCAGCTTGGACCTAAGAGGGTACAGTGAGCAGTTCTTC. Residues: CASSLDLRGYSEQFF.